The rows below give T cell receptor beta chains drawn from one sample of a study of T cell responses to AZD1222 COVID-19 vaccine. Assay used: immunoSEQ multiplex PCR; TCRdb lists only in-frame clones, some missing. The sample lists some 140,000 clones; more than 90% were seen once. Here the sequenced sample was peripheral blood, taken 28 days after the second AZD1222 dose. These receptor sequences come from an adult who received the AZD1222 COVID-19 vaccine. The CDR3 runs from the conserved cysteine through the conserved F or W. Fields, in order: V gene, J gene, D gene, CDR3 DNA, CDR3 protein. A D gene is named only where the DNA matches it firmly.

TRBV5-5	TRBJ2-1	TRBD1	TGTGCCAGCAGCTACGACAGGGGTTCCTACAATGAGCAGTTCTTC	CASSYDRGSYNEQFF
TRBV6-5	TRBJ1-1	TRBD1	TGTGCCAGCAGTTACACAGGGGGGTGGGAGAACACTGAAGCTTTCTTT	CASSYTGGWENTEAFF
TRBV11-3	TRBJ1-1	.	TGTGCCACCACGGACGGTACGAACACTGAAGCTTTCTTT	CATTDGTNTEAFF
TRBV5-1	TRBJ2-7	TRBD1	TGCGCCAGCAGCTTGGTGGGACAGGGCGCACCTTACTCCTACGAGCAGTACTTC	CASSLVGQGAPYSYEQYF
TRBV27	TRBJ2-7	.	TGTGCCAGCAGTCCAAGGACAGCAAGCTCCTACGAGCAGTACTTC	CASSPRTASSYEQYF
TRBV25-1	TRBJ2-5	.	TGTGCCAGCAGCATTGCAGGGTTGGAGACCCAGTACTTC	CASSIAGLETQYF
TRBV6-2/TRBV6-3	TRBJ1-5	.	TGTGCCAGCAGTTACCCCGGTCATCAGCCCCAGCATTTT	CASSYPGHQPQHF
TRBV9	TRBJ2-3	.	TGTGCCAGCAGCCCCAAAAGGGGCCTACCTACAGATACGCAGTATTTT	CASSPKRGLPTDTQYF
TRBV29-1	TRBJ2-3	TRBD2	TGCAGCGTTGTAGAAGAGGGACTGGGAGGGGATACGCAGTATTTT	CSVVEEGLGGDTQYF
TRBV7-9	TRBJ2-3	TRBD2	TGTGCCAGCAGCCGCCCTCCACTAGCGGGCAGCACAGATACGCAGTATTTT	CASSRPPLAGSTDTQYF
TRBV24-1	TRBJ1-2	TRBD1	TGTGCCACCAGCCTAGGGGGACAGGGTAACTATGGCTACACCTTC	CATSLGGQGNYGYTF
TRBV30	TRBJ1-1	TRBD1	TGTGCCTGGAGACAGGGGACCGGCACTGAAGCTTTCTTT	CAWRQGTGTEAFF
TRBV5-8	TRBJ1-1	.	TGTGCCAGCACCCTCTCCAGAAACCAGGTTGAAGCTTTCTTT	CASTLSRNQVEAFF
TRBV7-2	TRBJ2-1	TRBD2	TGTGCCAGCAGCTTAGTATCTAGCGGGACGGAGGTCGGTGAGCAGTTCTTC	CASSLVSSGTEVGEQFF
TRBV5-6	TRBJ2-3	.	TGTGCCAGCAGCTTGTTAAGTCCCAGCACAGATACGCAGTATTTT	CASSLLSPSTDTQYF
TRBV11-3	TRBJ1-2	.	TGTGCCAGCAGCCTAGGGTCTGCAGCCAACTATGGCTACACCTTC	CASSLGSAANYGYTF
TRBV5-4	TRBJ1-2	TRBD1	TGTGCCAGCAGCTCTGTTGGCAGGGGGGAGAGGTATGGCTACACCTTC	CASSSVGRGERYGYTF
TRBV9	TRBJ1-4	.	TGTGCCAGCAGCGTAGAACAGGGAGAGGAAAAACTGTTTTTT	CASSVEQGEEKLFF
TRBV2	TRBJ2-4	.	TGTGCCATATCAACCAGCGGTGGGTTGGCCAAAAACATTCAGTACTTC	CAISTSGGLAKNIQYF
TRBV7-9	TRBJ2-7	.	TGTGCCAGCAGCTTGATGGAGGGGAACGAGCAGTACTTC	CASSLMEGNEQYF
TRBV25-1	TRBJ2-1	TRBD2	TGTGCCAGCAGGCCCCCGGGACTAGCGGGAGAGCAGTTCTTC	CASRPPGLAGEQFF
TRBV11-2	TRBJ1-1	.	TGTGCCAGCAGCTTAGTGCACGGGACCTCAAACACTGAAGCTTTCTTT	CASSLVHGTSNTEAFF
TRBV5-1	TRBJ2-5	.	TGCGCCAGCAGCTCCGTGGTTCGGGGGGCACAAGAGACCCAGTACTTC	CASSSVVRGAQETQYF